This TCR beta chain was documented in a study of cytomegalovirus exposure and HLA in healthy donors. Germline V gene sequence: CDR1 ENHRY, CDR2 SYGVKD. V was pared by 6 bases and J by 4 bases, with 8 bases of the junction left unmatched. The CDR3 length is 15 residues. Study-wide findings and caveats: In the analysis, some V segments, TRBV6-2 and TRBV6-3 included, were excluded as indistinguishable. A later analysis reported that several of the most significant clusters appeared to be linked to common viral pathogens, among them Epstein-Barr virus.

Researchers ran the PCR with 60 Vbeta and 13 Jbeta primers. Assay used: immunoSEQ multiplex PCR; TCRdb lists only in-frame clones, some missing. The sample contains around 150,000 clones, about two thirds of which appear only once. Comments on this clone: The antigen remains undetermined.

The rearrangement joins TRBV10-3 to TRBJ2-2; 7 positions agree with TRBD2. Specimen: PBMCs. The TCR was taken from a woman in her twenties or thirties in good health and CMV-seronegative. CDR3 sequence: CAISELSGVTGELFF. Written as DNA, the CDR3 is TGTGCCATCAGCGAACTAAGCGGGGTCACCGGGGAGCTGTTTTTT.